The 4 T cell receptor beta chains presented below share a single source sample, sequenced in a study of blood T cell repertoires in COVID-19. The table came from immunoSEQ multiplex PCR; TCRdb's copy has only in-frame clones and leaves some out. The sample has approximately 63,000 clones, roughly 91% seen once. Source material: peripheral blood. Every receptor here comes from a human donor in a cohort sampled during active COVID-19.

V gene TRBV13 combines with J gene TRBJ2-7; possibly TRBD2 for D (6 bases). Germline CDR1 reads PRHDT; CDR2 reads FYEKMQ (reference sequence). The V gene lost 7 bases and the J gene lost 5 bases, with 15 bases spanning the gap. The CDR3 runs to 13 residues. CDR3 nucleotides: TGTGCCAGCACCTCCGGCGGGGTCAACGAGCAGTACTTC. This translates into CASTSGGVNEQYF.

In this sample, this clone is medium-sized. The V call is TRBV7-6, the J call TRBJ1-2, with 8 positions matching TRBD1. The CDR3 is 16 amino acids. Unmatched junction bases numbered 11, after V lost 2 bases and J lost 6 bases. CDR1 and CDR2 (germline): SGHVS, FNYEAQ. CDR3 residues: CASSLIPGQGADGYTF. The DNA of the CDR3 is TGTGCCAGCAGCTTAATCCCTGGCCAGGGGGCCGATGGCTACACCTTC. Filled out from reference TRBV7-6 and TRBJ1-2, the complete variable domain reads GAGVSQSPRYKVTKRGQDVALRCDPISGHVSLYWYRQALGQGPEFLTYFNYEAQQDKSGLPNDRFSAERPEGSISTLTIQRTEQRDSAMYRCASSLIPGQGADGYTFGSGTRLTVV.

CDR3 nucleotide sequence: TGTGCCAGCCCCCGGGAGGATGGCAGCGGCCATAGCAATCAGCCCCAGCATTTT. It is translated as CASPREDGSGHSNQPQHF. The rearrangement uses TRBV25-1 and TRBJ1-5; D unresolved. Germline V gene data show CDR1 as MGHDK and CDR2 as SYGVNS. Between the trimmed V and J ends, which lost 8 bases and 0 bases, there was a span of 23 bases. The CDR3 loop spans 18 amino acids.

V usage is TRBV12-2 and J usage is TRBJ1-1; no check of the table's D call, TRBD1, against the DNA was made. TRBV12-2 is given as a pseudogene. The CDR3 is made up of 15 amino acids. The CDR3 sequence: CASRSNRTLNTEAFF. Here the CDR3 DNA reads TGTGCAAGTCGCTCCAATCGGACACTGAACACTGAAGCTTTCTTT.